This T cell receptor beta chain derives from a study of cytomegalovirus exposure and HLA in healthy donors. Overall study results and limits: Cytomegalovirus status was reportedly diagnosed by the classifier with high sensitivity and specificity. In the analysis, some V segments, TRBV6-2 and TRBV6-3 included, were excluded as indistinguishable. A missense variant in DCLRE1C was later tied to TCR beta V- and J-gene trimming.

Use of 60 Vbeta and 13 Jbeta primers characterized the PCR. The data were produced by immunoSEQ multiplex PCR, yet TCRdb's version contains in-frame clones alone and is incomplete. The sample includes fewer than 85,000 clones, about 78% seen only once; the top ten take 4.5% to 7%. This CDR3 comprises 13 residues. Trimming stripped 1 base from V and 4 bases from J, with 8 bases between. The germline CDR1 and CDR2 sequences are MGHRA and YSYEKL. In regard to this clone: The target antigen is unknown.

Sequencing was performed on PBMCs. V usage is TRBV4-1 and J usage is TRBJ2-7, with D perhaps matching TRBD1 (5 bases). The TCR was taken from a male donor in good health and CMV-seropositive. CDR3 sequence: CASSQGAGYEQYF. DNA of the CDR3: TGCGCCAGCAGCCAAGGCGCAGGGTACGAGCAGTACTTC.